This T cell receptor (beta chain) was identified during a study of blood T cell repertoires in COVID-19. At the level of the study: Donors in the United States, Italy and Spain gave samples during acute or convalescent COVID-19. Nucleic acid was either cDNA or gDNA, and it came from T cells, B-cell-depleted T cells, or PBMCs.

In the original analysis: Amplification of reference gene primers provided the estimated nucleated cell counts. Data came from immunoSEQ multiplex PCR; TCRdb stores just in-frame clones and leaves some out. V, J and clone size are those of that table, while D and trimming were read from the DNA. This sample carries about 4,700 clones, about 72% of them seen once, and the ten largest clones take around two fifths. This clonotype originated in a human donor with active or convalescent COVID-19. The donor label of this sample is uncertain. Sequencing was done on a sample of peripheral blood.

CDR3 sequence reads: CASSFNSRSGSPNEQFF. Here the CDR3 DNA reads TGCGCCAGCAGCTTTAATTCGAGGAGCGGGAGTCCCAATGAGCAGTTCTTC. The chain joins TRBV5-1 to TRBJ2-1, with 8 bases matching TRBD2. V lost 2 bases to trimming and J lost 6 bases; unmatched junction nucleotides: 13. Per germline, CDR1 SGHRS and CDR2 YFSETQ. The CDR3 spans 17 residues.